One sample yielded the 32 T cell receptor beta chains listed below, sequenced in a study of breast tumors, draining lymph nodes, adjacent tissues. A single record per CDR3 protein comes from TCRdb applying MiXCR to the multiplex PCR reads. The sample carries 150,000 or so distinct CDR3 sequences, 33% recorded once. Samples came from axillary lymph nodes draining the breast cancer. Sequencing was done on a sample of axillary lymph node tissue. The source is a female donor with breast cancer. Some clones in this sample may be carry-over from other donors' samples.

This clonotype was recorded many times. The V and J genes are TRBV11-2 and TRBJ2-2; a weak D match, TRBD2 (6 bases). The CDR3 consists of 15 residues. The V end was cut by 5 bases, the J end by 5 bases, with 15 bases between. Germline V lookup: CDR1 SGHAT, CDR2 FQNNGV. This CDR3 is CASSRAGGGTGELFF. The CDR3 nucleotides read TGTGCCAGCAGCCGGGCGGGTGGGGGGACCGGGGAGCTGTTTTTT.

A note on this clonotype: The junction does not match germline at one end; this may be a read error. The chain has TRBV12-3 or TRBV12-4 and TRBJ2-2, with D perhaps TRBD1 (6 bases). This CDR3 has 15 residues. The CDR3 coding sequence is TGTGCCAGCAGTCCCTTCACAAGGGACACCGGGGAGCTGTCTTTT. Translation gives CASSPFTRDTGELSF.

The V gene is TRBV7-9, the J gene TRBJ2-5; 9 bases are shared with TRBD1. The V segment lost 6 bases and the J segment 1 base; nucleotides outside the gene matches: 6. This CDR3 comprises 15 residues. Germline V gene sequence: CDR1 SEHNR, CDR2 FQNEAQ (reference sequence). The CDR3 protein is CASSVYRGLQETQYF. The CDR3 DNA reads as TGTGCCAGCAGTGTCTACAGGGGGCTCCAAGAGACCCAGTACTTC.

This clonotype was detected ten times or more. The J gene is TRBJ2-3, the V gene TRBV18; no clear D gene. Trimming took 3 bases from V and 4 from J, leaving 14 bases between them. This CDR3 region has 15 residues. CDR1 and CDR2 from the germline V gene are KGHSH and LQKENI. CDR3 in amino acids: CASSPSASTSDTQYF. In DNA form, the CDR3 reads TGTGCCAGCTCACCGTCGGCTAGTACTTCAGATACGCAGTATTTT.

This clonotype has at least ten counts. The rearrangement uses TRBV3-2 and TRBJ2-7; the D call in the table, TRBD1, was not verified against the DNA. TRBV3-2 is a pseudogene. The CDR3 contains 17 residues. CDR3 sequence: CASSRLGQGKSSYEQYF. The DNA for the CDR3 is TGTGCCAGCAGCCGATTGGGACAGGGGAAGAGCTCCTACGAGCAGTACTTC.

In this sample, this clonotype turned up many times. The V gene is TRBV19, the J gene TRBJ1-4, with 7 bases identical to TRBD1. J gave up 7 bases and V 5 bases, and 7 bases lay outside the gene matches. The CDR3 is 14 amino acids. Germline CDR1 LNHDA, CDR2 SQIVND (reference sequence). CDR3 DNA: TGTGCCAGTAGTGCCCGACAGGGTAGTGAAAAACTGTTTTTT. This encodes CASSARQGSEKLFF.

This clonotype has at least ten counts. The genes are TRBV7-9 and TRBJ2-5; D might be TRBD1 (5 bases). Looked up from germline, CDR1 is SEHNR and CDR2 is FQNEAQ (reference sequence). Trimming stripped 1 base from V and 2 bases from J, with 8 bases between. CDR3 size: 14 residues. The CDR3 DNA reads TGTGCCAGCAGCTTAGAGGGGCCACAAGAGACCCAGTACTTC. Translating it yields CASSLEGPQETQYF.

This rearrangement joins TRBV2 to TRBJ1-6, with TRBD1 matching over 7 bases. Germline-derived CDR1 and CDR2 are SNHLY and FYNNEI. V lost 8 bases to trimming and J lost 6 bases; unmatched junction nucleotides: 7. The CDR3 runs to 14 residues. CDR3 bases: TGTGCCAGCTTTAGAGGGGGCGTTAATTCACCCCTCCACTTT. This gives the protein CASFRGGVNSPLHF.

This clonotype was recorded at least ten times. The V gene is TRBV30, the J gene TRBJ1-5; D gene unclear. With 0 bases removed from V and 4 bases from J, the gap between germline ends came to 13 bases. The V gene's germline CDR1 is GTSNPN and CDR2 SVGIG (reference sequence). The CDR3 has 15 residues. The CDR3 DNA follows: TGTGCCTGGAGTGTATCCGGCAGGCCGAATCAGCCCCAGCATTTT. As protein: CAWSVSGRPNQPQHF.

V is TRBV19 and J is TRBJ1-5, with 8 bases lining up with TRBD1. The V and J ends lost 10 bases and 6 bases, in that order; junction bases with no gene match: 8. The CDR3 loop spans 13 amino acids. Germline CDR1 and CDR2: LNHDA and SQIVND (reference sequence). CDR3 sequence (DNA): TGTGCCACCCTTGGTCAGGGGGCTCAGCCCCAGCATTTT. This codes for CATLGQGAQPQHF.

Note on this clonotype: A much larger clone lies one base from this, so it may be a read error. The chain has TRBV7-8 and TRBJ2-1; 7 nucleotides agree with TRBD2. This CDR3 is 19 amino acids long. Trimming cost V 2 bases and J 6 bases; bases outside gene matches: 19. Germline-derived CDR1 and CDR2 are SGHVS and FQNEAQ. CDR3 nucleotides: TGTGCCAGCAGCTTATTTTTAGATCTAGGAGCGGGGTCGCTCAATGAGCAGTTCTTC. It encodes CASSLFLDLGAGSLNEQFF.

This clonotype was observed a handful of times. This may arise from a read error, as a much more abundant clone is one base away. The chain links TRBV6-4 to TRBJ2-1; 14 bases are shared with TRBD2. J was trimmed by 7 bases and V by 5 bases; bases with no gene match: 10. Germline V gives CDR1 MRHNA, CDR2 SNTAGT. The CDR3 is made up of 17 amino acids. The CDR3 loop is CASSHSGTSGSRNEQFF. The CDR3 DNA sequence: TGTGCCAGCAGTCATTCCGGGACTAGCGGGAGTAGGAATGAGCAGTTCTTC.

This clonotype was recorded many times. V is TRBV19 and J is TRBJ1-2, with 10 bases that match TRBD1. Germline V gives CDR1 LNHDA, CDR2 SQIVND (reference sequence). V shed 5 bases and J 0 bases; nucleotides not matched to a gene: 9. CDR3 length equals 17 residues. The CDR3 region is CASSFERDRGSNYGYTF. The CDR3 nucleotides read TGTGCCAGTAGTTTTGAAAGGGACAGGGGATCTAACTATGGCTACACCTTC. The complete variable domain, with remaining parts taken from reference TRBV19 and TRBJ1-2, reads DGGITQSPKYLFRKEGQNVTLSCEQNLNHDAMYWYRQDPGQGLRLIYYSQIVNDFQKGDIAEGYSVSREKKESFPLTVTSAQKNPTAFYLCASSFERDRGSNYGYTFGSGTRLTVV.

The genes are TRBV7-8 and TRBJ1-2; D remains unclear. The CDR3 covers 14 residues. V was cut by 3 bases and J by 8 bases, with 16 bases left in between. Germline CDR1 and CDR2: SGHVS and FQNEAQ. The CDR3 reads CASSFPSTSGGYTF. CDR3 bases: TGTGCCAGCAGCTTTCCGTCGACTAGCGGGGGCTACACCTTC. The full variable domain, in which reference TRBV7-8 and TRBJ1-2 provide the parts outside the CDR3, is GAGVSQSPRYKVAKRGQDVALRCDPISGHVSLFWYQQALGQGPEFLTYFQNEAQLDKSGLPSDRFFAERPEGSVSTLKIQRTQQEDSAVYLCASSFPSTSGGYTFGSGTRLTVV.

The V call is TRBV9, the J call TRBJ1-4, with D hard to call. Germline V gene data show CDR1 as SGDLS and CDR2 as YYNGEE. The germline V and J ends were trimmed by 0 bases and 8 bases, with 11 bases remaining between them. The CDR3 consists of 14 residues. The CDR3 loop reads CASSVGTDGEKLFF. As DNA, the CDR3 is TGTGCCAGCAGCGTAGGAACGGATGGGGAAAAACTGTTTTTT.

The sample holds many counts of this clonotype. The chain couples TRBV20-1 to TRBJ1-2; D unclear. CDR3 length: 10 amino acids. V gave up 7 bases and J gave up 6 bases, with 9 bases separating them. Germline CDR1 reads DFQATT; CDR2 reads SNEGSKA (reference sequence). CDR3 protein: CSVFLDGYTF. Here the CDR3 DNA reads TGCAGTGTGTTTTTGGATGGCTACACCTTC.

This clonotype was recorded many times. This chain uses TRBV24-1 with TRBJ1-5, with D perhaps matching TRBD1 (5 bases). Trimming pared 7 bases from V and 4 bases from J, leaving 10 bases between. Looked up from germline, CDR1 is KGHDR and CDR2 is SFDVKD. The CDR3 spans 13 residues. CDR3 in DNA: TGTGCCACCAGCCGGGACGGAAATCAGCCCCAGCATTTT. Translating it yields CATSRDGNQPQHF.

Concerning this clonotype: The junction departs from the called germline gene at one end, perhaps through a read error. This sequence joins TRBV7-9 and TRBJ2-5; 13 bases are a match to TRBD2. The germline gives CDR1 SEHNR, CDR2 FQNEAQ (reference sequence). The CDR3 consists of 16 residues. CDR3 sequence (DNA): TGTGCCAGCAGCTTAGCGACTAGCGGGGGGTCAAGGACCCAGTATTTC. It yields the protein CASSLATSGGSRTQYF.

This clonotype came up many times. The chain links TRBV5-8 to TRBJ2-1; D is uncertain. The CDR3 spans 14 residues. Deletions cut 0 bases from V and 6 bases from J, with 10 bases between. Per the germline V gene, CDR1 is SGHTS and CDR2 is YDEGEE. The CDR3 DNA follows: TGTGCCAGCAGCTTGGAGGGATGGGTCAATGAGCAGTTCTTC. This translates into CASSLEGWVNEQFF.

The chain couples TRBV28 to TRBJ1-2, with D possibly matching TRBD1 (6 bases). The CDR3 loop spans 15 amino acids. In germline, CDR1 is MDHEN, CDR2 SYDVKM. Trimming removed 3 bases at V and 5 bases at J, with 16 bases between. CDR3 in DNA: TGTGCCAGCAGTTTTCGGGGGGCCGGGGGGTATGGCTACACCTTC. This encodes CASSFRGAGGYGYTF.

This clonotype was picked up many times. V gene TRBV5-6 combines with J gene TRBJ2-3; TRBD2 agrees at 7 bases. The CDR3 runs to 15 residues. Trimming removed 0 bases from V and 7 bases from J; junction bases left unmatched: 8. Germline V CDR1 and CDR2: SGHDT, YYEEEE. The CDR3 nucleotides are TGTGCCAGCAGCTTGGTTTTCGGGGGGTTAAATACGCAGTATTTT. Translated: CASSLVFGGLNTQYF.

The chain uses TRBV9 and TRBJ2-7; the match to TRBD1 covers 7 bases. Germline CDR1 reads SGDLS; CDR2 reads YYNGEE. With V trimmed by 3 bases and J by 0 bases, 3 bases remained unmatched. This CDR3 has 14 residues. The CDR3 region is CASSAGGISYEQYF. In DNA, the CDR3 is TGTGCCAGCAGCGCAGGGGGAATCTCCTACGAGCAGTACTTC.

This clonotype was recorded many times. CDR3 coding DNA: TGTGCCTGGACTCGGGACCTCACGGATACGCAGTATTTT. Residues: CAWTRDLTDTQYF. The V and J genes are TRBV30 and TRBJ2-3; the D call may be TRBD1 or TRBD2 (5 bases each). V lost 4 bases and J 6 bases, leaving 14 bases between the germline ends. Germline CDR1 and CDR2: GTSNPN and SVGIG (reference sequence). CDR3 length: 13 amino acids.

On this clonotype: A junction end diverges from the germline sequence, so it may reflect a read error. The chain combines TRBV20-1 with TRBJ2-7, with 7 bases that match TRBD2. CDR1 is DFQATT, CDR2 SNEGSKA, per germline (reference sequence). CDR3 length: 12 residues. In nucleotides, the CDR3 is TGCAGTGCCCGGGACTGGGACTACGAGCAGCACTTC. Protein: CSARDWDYEQHF.

This chain uses TRBV6-6 with TRBJ1-5; TRBD1 agrees at 7 bases. The germline gives CDR1 MNHNY, CDR2 SVGAGI (reference sequence). Unmatched junction bases numbered 3, after V lost 6 bases and J lost 4 bases. The CDR3 is 13 amino acids. CDR3 residues: CASRGTENQPQHF. The CDR3 nucleotides read TGTGCCAGCAGAGGGACAGAAAATCAGCCCCAGCATTTT.

In regard to this clonotype: This sequence may be a read error, since a much larger clone differs from it by one base. The V call is TRBV30, the J call TRBJ2-3, with 9 bases lining up with TRBD1. The CDR3 length is 14 residues. Germline assignment: CDR1 GTSNPN and CDR2 SVGIG (reference sequence). V lost 3 bases and J lost 5; bases outside the gene matches: 6. The CDR3 DNA follows: TGTGCCTGGAGCGCGGGACAGGGAGAAGATACGCAGTATTTT. This sequence encodes CAWSAGQGEDTQYF.

A remark on this clonotype: A single base separates this from a much larger clone, so it may be a read error. The chain uses TRBV6-5 and TRBJ1-5; the D gene is possibly TRBD1 (6 bases). Trimming removed 5 bases from V and 5 bases from J, with 13 bases in between. The germline gives CDR1 MNHEY, CDR2 SVGAGI. The CDR3 is 14 residues long. CDR3 region: CASSHNRVDQPQHF. CDR3 nucleotides: TGTGCCAGCAGTCACAACAGGGTCGATCAGCCCCAGCATTTT.

Turning to this clonotype: One end of the junction varies from germline; a read error may be responsible. In DNA form, the CDR3 reads TGTGCCAGCAGCTTTCCGCTAGGGGAGCAGTGCTTC. Its protein product is CASSFPLGEQCF. The chain uses TRBV13 and TRBJ2-7; TRBD1 or TRBD2 may be the D gene (5 bases each). Germline V gene lookup returns CDR1 PRHDT and CDR2 FYEKMQ (reference sequence). This CDR3 contains 12 residues.

This clonotype was seen repeatedly, ten times or more. The chain joins TRBV7-3 to TRBJ2-1; the D is unclear. Trimming took off 6 bases at V and 5 bases at J, with 8 bases between the two ends. Germline lookup yields CDR1 SGHTA and CDR2 FQGTGA. CDR3 length equals 12 residues. Here the CDR3 reads CASSGWDNEQFF. Written as DNA, the CDR3 is TGTGCCAGCAGTGGTTGGGACAATGAGCAGTTCTTC.

This clonotype has ten or more counts. This rearrangement joins TRBV20-1 to TRBJ2-2, with a weak D call TRBD2 (5 bases). The CDR3 has 15 residues. Between the trimmed V and J ends, which lost 6 bases and 2 bases, there was a span of 16 bases. Germline V lookup: CDR1 DFQATT, CDR2 SNEGSKA (reference sequence). The CDR3 nucleotides are TGCAGTGCATTTAGTAGCGTAATTAACACCGGGGAGCTGTTTTTT. As protein: CSAFSSVINTGELFF.

This clonotype has only a few counts. The chain joins TRBV20-1 to TRBJ1-1; the D gene is possibly TRBD1 (5 bases). V was shortened by 4 bases and J by 3 bases, with 12 bases between the two germline ends. The CDR3 runs to 13 residues. From germline, CDR1 is DFQATT and CDR2 SNEGSKA (reference sequence). This CDR3 is CSAKVPQDTEAFF. The CDR3 nucleotides read TGCAGTGCTAAGGTTCCACAGGACACTGAAGCTTTCTTT.

This clonotype appeared many times. This chain links TRBV5-6 with TRBJ2-7; 9 positions agree with TRBD2. CDR3 length: 14 amino acids. The germline V gene encodes CDR1 SGHDT and CDR2 YYEEEE. Unmatched junction bases numbered 6, after V lost 2 bases and J lost 6 bases. The CDR3 reads CASSFPSGDPEQYF. Written as DNA, the CDR3 is TGTGCCAGCAGCTTTCCTAGCGGGGACCCCGAGCAGTACTTC. The whole variable domain, filled in from reference TRBV5-6 and TRBJ2-7, reads DAGVTQSPTHLIKTRGQQVTLRCSPKSGHDTVSWYQQALGQGPQFIFQYYEEEERQRGNFPDRFSGHQFPNYSSELNVNALLLGDSALYLCASSFPSGDPEQYFGPGTRLTVT.